This T cell receptor (beta chain) was identified during a study of T cells in Graves' hyperthyroidism and ophthalmopathy. Amplified TCR beta CDR3 regions came from RNA transcripts. The study used the HTBI primer set for a first-round RT-PCR of the TCR CDR3. MiXCR, run by TCRdb on the multiplex PCR reads, gives a single entry per CDR3 protein. The sample consists of 600,000 to 700,000 distinct CDR3 sequences, under 15% of them appearing once. Ten or more counts support this clonotype. Deletions cut 9 bases from V and 2 bases from J, with 10 bases between. Germline V gives CDR1 LNHDA, CDR2 SQIVND (reference sequence). There are 12 residues in the CDR3.

The clonotype was recovered from a woman in her 40s with Graves' ophthalmopathy. The material sequenced was blood. The J gene is TRBJ1-2, the V gene TRBV19; possibly TRBD1 for D (5 bases). CDR3 loop: CASGTENYGYTF. DNA of the CDR3: TGTGCCAGCGGGACCGAGAACTATGGCTACACCTTC.